This T cell receptor beta chain was retrieved from a study of cytomegalovirus exposure and HLA in healthy donors. Study-level results: Cytomegalovirus association was listed for about 150 TCR beta chains. Specificity of a few CMV-associated chains for CMV antigens was verified in vitro.

With regard to this clone: Antigen unknown.

CDR1 and CDR2 from the germline V gene are MNHEY and SVGAGI. The CDR3 length is 12 residues. The V end lost 4 bases, the J end lost 5 bases, and 8 bases lay between the germline ends. Sequencing used immunoSEQ multiplex PCR; TCRdb keeps in-frame clones, though not all of them. Among some 170,000 clones listed, about 89% were seen once. The chain links TRBV6-5 to TRBJ1-1; D is unclear. This receptor was obtained from a man aged 18-30 years in good health and CMV-seropositive. Source material: PBMCs. CDR3 sequence: CASSLGRTEAFF. The CDR3 coding sequence is TGTGCCAGCAGTTTAGGGAGAACTGAAGCTTTCTTT.